A selection of T cell receptor beta chains follows, all from one sample in a study of blood T cell repertoires in COVID-19. Repertoires were generated with immunoSEQ multiplex PCR, while TCRdb's copy carries only in-frame clones and drops some. This sample has some 220,000 clones, with about 83% found just once. Sequenced sample: peripheral blood. These receptors came from a human donor in a cohort sampled during active COVID-19. Each CDR3 is given with its conserved first and last residue. A D gene is named only where the DNA matches it firmly. Clone size is stated in some rows and not others, as once, few, many or a class when expanded.

j_call cdr3_length v_call d_call clone_size cdr3_nt cdr3_aa
TRBJ2-1 15 TRBV5-1 NA NA TGCGCCAGCAGCTTGGGGGTAGGAGTGGCAAATGAGCAGTTCTTC CASSLGVGVANEQFF
TRBJ2-1 16 TRBV7-2 NA NA TGTGCCAGCAGCTTAGTTCCGAATCCGGGCTACAATGAGCAGTTCTTC CASSLVPNPGYNEQFF
TRBJ2-3 15 TRBV25-1 TRBD2 few TGTGCCAGCAGTGACACTAGCGGGAGCACAGATACGCAGTATTTT CASSDTSGSTDTQYF
TRBJ1-6 14 TRBV13 TRBD1 once TGTGCCAGCAGCTTGGGACAGTCCAATTCACCCCTCCACTTT CASSLGQSNSPLHF
TRBJ1-1 13 TRBV6-5 TRBD1 NA TGTGCCAGCAGCACCGCCAGGGGGTACGAGGCTTTCTTT CASSTARGYEAFF
TRBJ2-7 14 TRBV7-6 NA NA TGTGCCAGCAGTCCAGGACACATCTCCTACGAGCAGTACTTC CASSPGHISYEQYF
TRBJ2-3 14 TRBV2 TRBD1 NA TGTGCCACATCGGGACAGACTCTCACAGATACGCAGTATTTT CATSGQTLTDTQYF
TRBJ2-5 17 TRBV5-6 TRBD2 NA TGTGCCAGCAGCCAGGAACGGCTAGCGGGCCGACGGGAGACCCAGTACTTC CASSQERLAGRRETQYF
TRBJ2-6 17 TRBV5-4 NA NA TGTGCCAGCAGCGCGGAGAATTTAGCTGCTGGGGCCAACGTCCTGACTTTC CASSAENLAAGANVLTF
TRBJ2-1 12 TRBV27 NA NA TGTGCCAGCAGTTCCCAAAAAATCGAGCAGTTCTTC CASSSQKIEQFF
TRBJ2-2 12 TRBV7-2 NA NA TGTGCCAGCAGCTCAAACACCGGGGAGCTGTTTTTT CASSSNTGELFF
TRBJ2-2 14 TRBV5-1 NA NA TGCGCCAGCAGCTTAAAACGGAGCACCGGGGAGCTGTTTTTT CASSLKRSTGELFF
TRBJ1-5 14 TRBV11-2 TRBD1 few TGTGCCAGCAGCCGAGGGGGCGCGGGACAGCCCCAGCATTTT CASSRGGAGQPQHF
TRBJ2-2 16 TRBV7-3 NA NA TGTGCCAGCAGCCCCAACCGGGGTCTGAACACCGGGGAGCTGTTTTTT CASSPNRGLNTGELFF
TRBJ2-7 14 TRBV7-2 NA NA TGTGCCAGCAGCGGCGGGGACAGACCCTACGAGCAGTACTTC CASSGGDRPYEQYF
TRBJ2-1 14 TRBV28 NA NA TGTGCCAGCAGTTTCGTTGTACTACAGGGTGAGCAGTTCTTC CASSFVVLQGEQFF
TRBJ2-1 16 TRBV7-9 NA NA TGTGCCAGCAGCTCCACCACCCTGGCTCCCTACAATGAGCAGTTCTTC CASSSTTLAPYNEQFF
TRBJ2-3 13 TRBV24-1 NA few TGTGCCACCAGTGAAGTCAGGGGAGATACGCAGTATTTT CATSEVRGDTQYF
TRBJ1-1 13 TRBV5-1 NA few TGCGCCAGCAGCTTGCGAGGGCTGGATGAAGCTTTCTTT CASSLRGLDEAFF
TRBJ2-7 16 TRBV4-2 NA NA TGTGCCAGCAGCCCATACGGGAGGGACAGTAGATACGAGCAGTACTTC CASSPYGRDSRYEQYF
TRBJ1-6 13 TRBV5-4 TRBD1 NA TGTGCCAGCAGGACAGGGCCGTTCTCACCCCTCCACTTT CASRTGPFSPLHF
TRBJ1-2 16 TRBV28 TRBD1 once TGTGCCAGCAGTCCAATGGGCACAGGGGGTTCATATGGCTACACCTTC CASSPMGTGGSYGYTF
TRBJ1-4 16 TRBV6-5 TRBD1 NA TGTGCCAGCAGTTACTCGGTAGGACAGGGGAACGAAAAACTGTTTTTT CASSYSVGQGNEKLFF
TRBJ2-7 11 TRBV13 NA NA TGTGCCAGCAGGCTGAGGTCAGAGCAGTACTTC CASRLRSEQYF
TRBJ2-3 15 TRBV7-9 NA once TGTGCCAGCAGCGCTCACAGGTTAGGCACAGATACGCAGTATTTT CASSAHRLGTDTQYF
TRBJ2-7 18 TRBV3-1/TRBV3-2 TRBD2 once TGTGCCAGCAGCCCCCGCGGCAGCGGGAGGCCTCTGGGCTACGAGCAGTACTTC CASSPRGSGRPLGYEQYF
TRBJ2-3 15 TRBV9 NA NA TGTGCCAGCAGCGTAGGAGGGTCAGTGACAGATACGCAGTATTTT CASSVGGSVTDTQYF
TRBJ1-4 13 TRBV12-3/TRBV12-4 NA NA TGTGCCTCCCGCGGGAGGGCCGAAGAAAAACTGTTTTTT CASRGRAEEKLFF
TRBJ1-1 12 TRBV30 NA NA TGTGCCTGGATGACCGGGGGCACTGAAGCTTTCTTT CAWMTGGTEAFF
TRBJ2-7 14 TRBV21-1 NA NA TGTGCCAGCAGTTTATGGACAGGTTCCGGCGAGCAGTACTTC CASSLWTGSGEQYF
TRBJ1-6 16 TRBV7-9 TRBD1 NA TGTGCCAGCAGCGGTCCAGGGGGCGCGGGTAATTCACCCCTCCACTTT CASSGPGGAGNSPLHF
TRBJ2-1 14 TRBV5-1 TRBD2 NA TGCGCCAGCGTCGGGGGGAGCTACCAGCAAGAGCAGTTCTTC CASVGGSYQQEQFF
TRBJ1-4 15 TRBV9 TRBD1 NA TGTGCCAGCAGCGGAACAGGGGATTCTAATGAAAAACTGTTTTTT CASSGTGDSNEKLFF
TRBJ1-3 16 TRBV14 NA NA TGTGCCAGCAGCCAAGCATCTACGTACTCTGGAAACACCATATATTTT CASSQASTYSGNTIYF
TRBJ1-5 16 TRBV5-6 NA NA TGTGCCAGCAGCGAACAGAACTCGGCTAGCAATCAGCCCCAGCATTTT CASSEQNSASNQPQHF
TRBJ2-7 15 TRBV27 NA NA TGTGCCAGCAGTCCGGGGGGACACGGAGCCTACGAGCAGTACTTC CASSPGGHGAYEQYF
TRBJ2-3 20 TRBV19 NA NA TGTGCCAGTAGTATGTTCGGAGTATCGGCTTTTATCGCTGCGCCAGATACGCAGTATTTT CASSMFGVSAFIAAPDTQYF
TRBJ1-2 14 TRBV5-1 NA NA TGCGCCAGCAGCTGGGCTACAGGGAACTATGGCTACACCTTC CASSWATGNYGYTF
TRBJ1-3 16 TRBV2 NA NA TGTGCCAGCAGTGCCGGGGAAGGACGGTGGGGAAACACCATATATTTT CASSAGEGRWGNTIYF
TRBJ2-7 14 TRBV4-1 NA NA TGCGCCAGCAGCCAAGAGGCTAGCAACTACGAGCAGTACTTC CASSQEASNYEQYF
TRBJ2-1 14 TRBV4-1 TRBD2 NA TGCGCCAGCAGCCAAGCCCCGGGAGGGGCTGAGCAGTTCTTC CASSQAPGGAEQFF
TRBJ2-3 15 TRBV5-1 TRBD2 once TGCGCCAGCAGCTTGGGGCGGGGGGGCGCAGATACGCAGTATTTT CASSLGRGGADTQYF
TRBJ1-1 16 TRBV28 TRBD1 NA TGTGCCAGCAGTTTCCCGCAGGGGGCAAGATACACTGAAGCTTTCTTT CASSFPQGARYTEAFF
TRBJ2-3 14 TRBV5-6 NA NA TGTGCCAGCAGCTTGGGGACTAGCACAGATACGCAGTATTTT CASSLGTSTDTQYF
TRBJ1-2 14 TRBV5-1 TRBD1 NA TGCGCCAGCAGCTTGGAGGGACAGGGTACAAGCTACACCTTC CASSLEGQGTSYTF
TRBJ2-7 14 TRBV2 TRBD2 NA TGTGCCAGCAGTGACAGCGGGAGGAGGGACGAGCAGTACTTC CASSDSGRRDEQYF
TRBJ2-3 13 TRBV25-1 NA NA TGTGCCAGCAGTTTTCAGGGGGGAGATACGCAGTATTTT CASSFQGGDTQYF
TRBJ2-2 16 TRBV7-2 TRBD1 NA TGTGCCAGCAGCTTAAGGGGGACAGGGAACACCGGGGAGCTGTTTTTT CASSLRGTGNTGELFF
TRBJ1-1 15 TRBV19 NA NA TGTGCCAGTAGTATGCGCGGAGCAGCAGACACTGAAGCTTTCTTT CASSMRGAADTEAFF
TRBJ2-7 14 TRBV19 TRBD2 NA TGTGCCAGTACGACTAGCGGGGGCCGTTACGAGCAGTACTTC CASTTSGGRYEQYF
TRBJ2-1 14 TRBV19 NA NA TGTGCCAGTAGTGGGGGGAACTCCTACAATGAGCAGTTCTTC CASSGGNSYNEQFF
TRBJ2-2 15 TRBV11-2 NA NA TGTGCCAGCAGCCTGACAGGTTGGAATACCGGGGAGCTGTTTTTT CASSLTGWNTGELFF